The 30 T cell receptor beta chains reported below all come from one sample, sequenced in a study of blood T cell repertoires in COVID-19. Clones were read by immunoSEQ multiplex PCR, and TCRdb kept only the in-frame ones, dropping some. The repertoire holds fewer than 450,000 clones, with around nine tenths as singletons. Sample: peripheral blood. These receptors came from a woman aged 18-30 years who had recovered from COVID-19.

This clone has only a few counts. This sequence joins TRBV19 and TRBJ1-1, with D possibly TRBD1 on 5 matching bases. Germline-derived CDR1 and CDR2 are LNHDA and SQIVND (reference sequence). This CDR3 comprises 14 residues. The V end was cut by 7 bases, the J end by 0 bases, with 12 bases between. In nucleotides, the CDR3 is TGTGCCAGTACCTACAGGACTATGAACACTGAAGCTTTCTTT. Translation: CASTYRTMNTEAFF. Drawing the rest from reference TRBV19 and TRBJ1-1, the complete variable domain is DGGITQSPKYLFRKEGQNVTLSCEQNLNHDAMYWYRQDPGQGLRLIYYSQIVNDFQKGDIAEGYSVSREKKESFPLTVTSAQKNPTAFYLCASTYRTMNTEAFFGQGTRLTVV.

This clone was seen only a few times. The chain joins TRBV7-8 to TRBJ2-2; TRBD1 might be the D (6 bases). V lost 5 bases and J 6 bases, leaving 16 bases between the germline ends. The CDR3 spans 15 residues. The V gene's germline CDR1 is SGHVS and CDR2 FQNEAQ. The CDR3 loop reads CASSPAGEWAGELFF. CDR3 sequence (DNA): TGTGCCAGCAGCCCGGCAGGGGAGTGGGCCGGGGAGCTGTTTTTT. Drawing the rest from reference TRBV7-8 and TRBJ2-2, the complete variable domain is GAGVSQSPRYKVAKRGQDVALRCDPISGHVSLFWYQQALGQGPEFLTYFQNEAQLDKSGLPSDRFFAERPEGSVSTLKIQRTQQEDSAVYLCASSPAGEWAGELFFGEGSRLTVL.

On this clone itself: Other DNA sequences from this sample encode an identical CDR3 as well. V usage is TRBV5-4 and J usage is TRBJ2-7; 7 nucleotides match TRBD1. Germline V gene lookup returns CDR1 SGHNT and CDR2 YYREEE (reference sequence). V was clipped by 0 bases and J by 0 bases; unmatched bases: 0. This CDR3 region has 14 residues. The CDR3 sequence is CASSLDRGSYEQYV. The CDR3 DNA sequence: TGTGCCAGCAGCTTGGACAGGGGCTCCTACGAGCAGTACGTC.

CDR3 residues: CATKRQGRDGEQFF. CDR3 DNA sequence: TGTGCCACCAAGCGACAGGGGCGGGACGGGGAGCAGTTCTTC. The V call is TRBV24-1, the J call TRBJ2-1; TRBD1 aligns across 8 bases. The V segment lost 8 bases and the J segment 10 bases; nucleotides outside the gene matches: 12. Germline loops: CDR1 KGHDR, CDR2 SFDVKD. This CDR3 contains 14 residues.

The chain couples TRBV11-2 to TRBJ1-2; D not resolved. Trimming pared 3 bases from V and 7 bases from J, leaving 6 bases between. Germline V CDR1 and CDR2: SGHAT, FQNNGV. The CDR3 spans 11 residues. The chain's CDR3 is CASSLTRGYTF. In nucleotides, the CDR3 is TGTGCCAGCAGCTTGACTCGTGGCTACACCTTC.

In its sample, this clone was seen once. The DNA for the CDR3 is TGTGCCAGCAGCGGCGGGACTAGCGATGATCTATCCACCGGGGAGCTGTTTTTT. This translates into CASSGGTSDDLSTGELFF. The chain has TRBV5-4 and TRBJ2-2; 10 bases match TRBD2. Germline assignment: CDR1 SGHNT and CDR2 YYREEE (reference sequence). Germline trimming cut 4 bases from V and 4 bases from J; bases unmatched to any gene: 13. This CDR3 has 18 residues.

This clone was observed a single time. The chain employs TRBV30 and TRBJ2-5, with D unresolved. The ends were cut back, 5 bases at V and 2 bases at J, with 6 bases in the middle. This CDR3 region has 11 residues. From germline, CDR1 is GTSNPN and CDR2 SVGIG (reference sequence). The CDR3 spells CAWGPQETQYF. CDR3 coding DNA: TGTGCCTGGGGACCGCAAGAGACCCAGTACTTC.

This chain joins TRBV3-1 (or the pseudogene TRBV3-2) and TRBJ2-3; 9 nucleotides line up with TRBD2. The CDR3 length is 16 residues. Losses at the gene ends were 3 bases for V and 4 bases for J; bases not matched to a gene: 8. Germline V CDR1 and CDR2: LGHDT, YNNKEL (reference sequence). The chain's CDR3 is CASSHHRAGGADTQYF. CDR3 coding DNA: TGTGCCAGCAGCCATCATAGAGCGGGAGGCGCAGATACGCAGTATTTT.

V gene TRBV6-2 or TRBV6-3 combines with J gene TRBJ2-1, with TRBD2 identical over 10 bases. Germline CDR1 and CDR2: MNHEY and SVGEGT. This CDR3 has 14 residues. The V and J ends lost 4 bases and 9 bases, in that order; junction bases with no gene match: 6. CDR3 bases: TGTGCCAGCAGTTTCCTAGCGGGAGCAGTTGAGCAGTTCTTC. Translated, it gives CASSFLAGAVEQFF.

The V and J genes are TRBV10-1 and TRBJ1-1, with a weak D call TRBD1 (5 bases). V was pared by 5 bases and J by 3 bases, with 13 bases between. Germline V gene sequence: CDR1 WNHNN, CDR2 SYGVQD (reference sequence). The CDR3 covers 14 residues. CDR3 sequence reads: CASSNPGRDTEAFF. The CDR3 DNA follows: TGCGCCAGCAGTAACCCAGGGAGGGACACTGAAGCTTTCTTT.

V usage is TRBV5-1 and J usage is TRBJ2-5; D possibly corresponds to TRBD1 (5 bases). Trimming removed 1 base from V and 0 bases from J, with 10 bases in between. The CDR3 contains 15 residues. Germline lookup yields CDR1 SGHRS and CDR2 YFSETQ. The CDR3 DNA is TGCGCCAGCAGCTTGTACCAGGGCAACCAAGAGACCCAGTACTTC. Translated, it gives CASSLYQGNQETQYF.

V gene TRBV30 combines with J gene TRBJ1-5; D is ambiguous. This CDR3 has 12 amino acids. Germline V gene data show CDR1 as GTSNPN and CDR2 as SVGIG (reference sequence). V gave up 1 base and J gave up 4 bases, with 5 bases separating them. CDR3 loop: CAWSDGNQPQHF. Here the CDR3 DNA reads TGTGCCTGGAGTGACGGGAATCAGCCCCAGCATTTT. Full variable domain (outside the CDR3, taken from reference TRBV30 and TRBJ1-5): SQTIHQWPATLVQPVGSPLSLECTVEGTSNPNLYWYRQAAGRGLQLLFYSVGIGQISSEVPQNLSASRPQDRQFILSSKKLLLSDSGFYLCAWSDGNQPQHFGDGTRLSIL.

The rearrangement joins TRBV28 to TRBJ2-3, with D possibly being TRBD1 (6 bases). CDR1 and CDR2 (germline): MDHEN, SYDVKM. This CDR3 spans 13 amino acids. Trimming left V 7 bases short and J 6 bases short, with 14 bases between. The CDR3 protein is CASTRGGSDTQYF. The CDR3 nucleotides are TGTGCCAGCACCCGAGGGGGTTCCGATACGCAGTATTTT.

This rearrangement joins TRBV5-4 to TRBJ1-1; no firm D call. CDR1 and CDR2 from the germline V gene are SGHNT and YYREEE (reference sequence). Trimming pared 5 bases from V and 1 base from J, leaving 9 bases between. CDR3 length: 13 amino acids. In nucleotides, the CDR3 is TGTGCCAGCAGGGCGGCGCCGAACACTGAAGCTTTCTTT. This sequence encodes CASRAAPNTEAFF.

This rearrangement joins TRBV28 to TRBJ1-2; D is ambiguous. Germline V gives CDR1 MDHEN, CDR2 SYDVKM. This CDR3 is built from 11 residues. V was pared by 8 bases and J by 4 bases, with 8 bases between. The CDR3 sequence: CASHGSYGYTF. CDR3 DNA sequence: TGTGCCAGCCATGGGAGCTATGGCTACACCTTC.

The J gene is TRBJ1-1, the V gene TRBV19; 8 bases match TRBD1. This CDR3 contains 15 residues. The germline gives CDR1 LNHDA, CDR2 SQIVND (reference sequence). V shed 3 bases and J 7 bases; nucleotides not matched to a gene: 10. CDR3 sequence reads: CASSILRQGPDEAFF. The CDR3 nucleotides read TGTGCCAGTAGTATCCTCCGACAGGGGCCGGATGAAGCTTTCTTT.

V usage is TRBV18 and J usage is TRBJ1-5, with 7 positions matching TRBD1. The CDR3 contains 15 residues. The germline V gene has CDR1 KGHSH and CDR2 LQKENI. V trimming: 6 bases; J trimming: 7 bases; junction bases outside the gene matches: 12. CDR3 in amino acids: CASSSTRVGGQPQHF. The CDR3 bases are TGTGCCAGCTCGTCAACTCGCGTAGGGGGCCAGCCCCAGCATTTT.

The J gene is TRBJ2-2, the V gene TRBV7-9; D possibly corresponds to TRBD1 (5 bases). Trimming stripped 6 bases from V and 6 bases from J, with 11 bases between. Per the germline V gene, CDR1 is SEHNR and CDR2 is FQNEAQ (reference sequence). The CDR3 totals 13 residues. Here the CDR3 DNA reads TGTGCCAGCAGTCCTTTAGGGGCCGGGGAGCTGTTTTTT. Translated: CASSPLGAGELFF.

The rearrangement links TRBV11-2 to TRBJ2-2; 7 bases agree with TRBD1. The CDR3 has 13 amino acids. Germline V gene data show CDR1 as SGHAT and CDR2 as FQNNGV. The trim removed 6 bases at V and 4 bases at J, leaving 2 bases unmatched. The DNA of the CDR3 is TGTGCCAGCAGAAACAGGGGCACCGGGGAGCTGTTTTTT. This encodes CASRNRGTGELFF.

The gene calls are TRBV24-1 and TRBJ2-1; D may be TRBD2 (6 bases). CDR1 and CDR2 (germline): KGHDR, SFDVKD. The CDR3 is 16 residues long. V lost 3 bases to trimming and J lost 5 bases, with 16 bases between them. For the CDR3, the DNA is TGTGCCACCAGTGATCCGGGTGGGGGGAGGAACAATGAGCAGTTCTTC. Protein sequence: CATSDPGGGRNNEQFF.

This clone was picked up one time. The chain uses TRBV7-2 and TRBJ1-1; D possibly corresponds to TRBD1 (5 bases). CDR1 is SGHTA, CDR2 FQGNSA, per germline. The V gene lost 5 bases and the J gene lost 3 bases, with 13 bases spanning the gap. There are 14 residues in the CDR3. The CDR3: CASSPSGGYTEAFF. The DNA of the CDR3 is TGTGCCAGCAGCCCAAGCGGGGGGTACACTGAAGCTTTCTTT.

This clone appeared a single time. This chain uses TRBV5-1 with TRBJ2-1, with D unclear. The CDR3 length is 16 residues. The V end was cut by 0 bases, the J end by 3 bases, with 13 bases between. Germline assignment: CDR1 SGHRS and CDR2 YFSETQ. Here the CDR3 reads CASSLGSNRVYNEQFF. CDR3 nucleotides: TGCGCCAGCAGCTTGGGTTCAAACCGGGTCTACAATGAGCAGTTCTTC.

The chain combines TRBV9 with TRBJ2-4, with D possibly TRBD1 on 6 matching bases. Germline CDR1 and CDR2: SGDLS and YYNGEE. The CDR3 is 15 amino acids. V shed 4 bases and J shed 6 bases, with 17 bases lying between them. The DNA of the CDR3 is TGTGCCAGCAGCCGGACAGCCAACTCGGGAAACATTCAGTACTTC. This translates into CASSRTANSGNIQYF.

V and J are TRBV10-3 and TRBJ2-1, with 7 bases fitting TRBD2. The germline CDR1 and CDR2 sequences are ENHRY and SYGVKD. Unmatched junction bases numbered 6, after V lost 2 bases and J lost 2 bases. This CDR3 region has 16 residues. The CDR3 DNA reads as TGTGCCATCAGTGAGGAACTAGCGCCCCCCTACAATGAGCAGTTCTTC. The encoded protein is CAISEELAPPYNEQFF.

This clone appeared once. The rearrangement joins TRBV24-1 to TRBJ2-1, with 7 bases fitting TRBD1. CDR1 KGHDR and CDR2 SFDVKD come from the germline V gene. This CDR3 is built from 14 residues. Losses at the gene ends were 0 bases for V and 7 bases for J; bases not matched to a gene: 2. The CDR3 region has the DNA TGTGCCACCAGTGATTTGCGACAGGGTAATGAGCAGTTCTTC. It specifies CATSDLRQGNEQFF.

The chain recombines TRBV27 with TRBJ1-4, with TRBD1 as a possible D gene (6 bases). The V gene's germline CDR1 is MNHEY and CDR2 SMNVEV (reference sequence). The length of the CDR3 is 13 residues. The V and J ends lost 8 bases and 7 bases respectively, with 14 bases between them. The chain's CDR3 is CASSTGIPEKLFF. In DNA, the CDR3 is TGTGCCAGCTCGACAGGTATTCCTGAAAAACTGTTTTTT.

The chain employs TRBV9 and TRBJ2-5; perhaps TRBD2 as D (5 bases). The germline V and J ends were trimmed by 0 bases and 0 bases, with 12 bases remaining between them. This CDR3 region has 16 residues. Germline CDR1 is SGDLS and CDR2 is YYNGEE. The CDR3 region is CASSVGAGRHQETQYF. The DNA of the CDR3 is TGTGCCAGCAGCGTAGGTGCGGGCAGACACCAAGAGACCCAGTACTTC.

This chain connects TRBV12-3 or TRBV12-4 to TRBJ1-1; D remains unclear. V dropped 5 bases and J dropped 1 base, with 8 bases sitting between them. The CDR3 length is 13 residues. In DNA, the CDR3 is TGTGCCAGCAGTCAAAAGAGGAACACTGAAGCTTTCTTT. Translating it yields CASSQKRNTEAFF.

The rearrangement links TRBV11-3 to TRBJ1-1, with D possibly matching TRBD1 (5 bases). V was cut by 5 bases and J by 4 bases, with 17 bases left in between. The CDR3 length is 15 residues. The germline CDR1 and CDR2 sequences are SGHNT and YENEEA. The CDR3 DNA reads as TGTGCCAGCAGCCCCCGGGGGATGCGGGGCACTGAAGCTTTCTTT. Its translation: CASSPRGMRGTEAFF.

The chain uses TRBV4-1 and TRBJ2-1; a possible D gene is TRBD2 (6 bases). CDR1 and CDR2 from the germline V gene are MGHRA and YSYEKL. This CDR3 spans 15 amino acids. Trimming pared 0 bases from V and 6 bases from J, leaving 12 bases between. The CDR3 protein is CASSQDGRPLNEQFF. CDR3 in DNA: TGCGCCAGCAGCCAAGATGGGAGGCCCCTCAATGAGCAGTTCTTC.